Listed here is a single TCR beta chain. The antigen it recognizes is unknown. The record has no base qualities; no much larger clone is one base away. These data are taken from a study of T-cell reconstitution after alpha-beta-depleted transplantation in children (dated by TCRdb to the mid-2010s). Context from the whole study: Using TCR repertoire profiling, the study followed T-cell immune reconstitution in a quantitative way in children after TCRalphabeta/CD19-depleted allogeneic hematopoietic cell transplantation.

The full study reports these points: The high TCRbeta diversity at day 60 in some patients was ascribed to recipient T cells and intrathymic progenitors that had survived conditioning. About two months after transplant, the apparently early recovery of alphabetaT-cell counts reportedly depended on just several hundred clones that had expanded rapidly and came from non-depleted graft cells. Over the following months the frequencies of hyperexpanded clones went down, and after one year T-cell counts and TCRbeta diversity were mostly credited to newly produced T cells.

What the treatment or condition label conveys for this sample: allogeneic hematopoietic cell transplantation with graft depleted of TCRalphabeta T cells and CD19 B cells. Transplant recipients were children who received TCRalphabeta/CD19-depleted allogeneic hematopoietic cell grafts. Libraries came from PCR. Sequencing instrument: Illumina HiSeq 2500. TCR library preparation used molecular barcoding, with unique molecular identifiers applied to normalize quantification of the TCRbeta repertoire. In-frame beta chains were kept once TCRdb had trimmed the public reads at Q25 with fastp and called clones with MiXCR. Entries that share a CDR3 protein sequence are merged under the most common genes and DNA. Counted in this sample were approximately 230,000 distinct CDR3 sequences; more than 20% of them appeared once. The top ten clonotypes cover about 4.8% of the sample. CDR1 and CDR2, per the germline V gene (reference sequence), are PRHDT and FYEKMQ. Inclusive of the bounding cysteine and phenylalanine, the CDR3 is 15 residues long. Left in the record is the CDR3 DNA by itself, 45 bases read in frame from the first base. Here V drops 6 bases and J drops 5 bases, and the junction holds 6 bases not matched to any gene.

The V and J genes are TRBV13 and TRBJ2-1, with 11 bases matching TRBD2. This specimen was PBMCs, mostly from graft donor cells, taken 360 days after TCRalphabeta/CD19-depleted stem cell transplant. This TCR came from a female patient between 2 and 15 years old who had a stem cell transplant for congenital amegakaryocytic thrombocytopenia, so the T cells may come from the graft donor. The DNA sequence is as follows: TGTGCCAGCAGTCAACTAGCGGGGGTACACAATGAGCAGTTCTTC. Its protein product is CASSQLAGVHNEQFF.